These 9 T cell receptor beta chains were sequenced from one sample in a study of OX40 agonist ivuxolimab in advanced cancers. Data came from immunoSEQ multiplex PCR; TCRdb stores just in-frame clones and leaves some out. The table records more than 55,000 clones, about nine tenths of them present only once. The sequences come from CD4+ or CD8+ T cells sorted from blood, collected in a trial of the OX40 agonist ivuxolimab. The receptors were sampled from an adult with an advanced solid tumor such as melanoma, head and neck, liver or kidney cancer.

The chain couples TRBV28 to TRBJ2-7, with TRBD2 matching 12 bases. Germline loops: CDR1 MDHEN, CDR2 SYDVKM. The junction had 7 bases not matched to a gene; V was cut back by 5 bases and J by 2 bases. The CDR3 spans 16 residues. In DNA form, the CDR3 reads TGTGCCAGCAGTCCCCTTGGGACTAGCGGGCCCTACGAGCAGTACTTC. Its protein is CASSPLGTSGPYEQYF.

This sequence joins TRBV7-9 and TRBJ1-1; D perhaps matches TRBD1 (5 bases). Trimming left V 2 bases short and J 9 bases short, with 10 bases between. The CDR3 totals 12 residues. Germline V gene sequence: CDR1 SEHNR, CDR2 FQNEAQ (reference sequence). CDR3 protein: CASSLRTSKAFF. The CDR3 DNA is TGTGCCAGCAGCTTAAGGACAAGCAAAGCTTTCTTT.

In its sample, this clone was seen a few times. CDR3 sequence: CASTEGSTDTQYF. CDR3 nucleotides: TGTGCCAGCACCGAGGGCTCGACAGATACGCAGTATTTT. The chain recombines TRBV11-3 with TRBJ2-3; weak D call: TRBD2 (5 bases). The CDR3 runs to 13 residues. CDR1 SGHNT and CDR2 YENEEA come from the germline V gene. The germline V and J ends were trimmed by 7 bases and 3 bases, with 11 bases remaining between them.

This clone appeared once. V usage is TRBV7-6 and J usage is TRBJ2-1; 11 bases are a match to TRBD2. This CDR3 region has 14 residues. The V segment lost 3 bases and the J segment 5 bases; nucleotides outside the gene matches: 0. CDR1 is SGHVS and CDR2 is FNYEAQ in the germline V gene. The CDR3 region has the DNA TGTGCCAGCAGCTTGACTAGCGGGGACAATGAGCAGTTCTTC. This encodes CASSLTSGDNEQFF.

V and J are TRBV28 and TRBJ1-5; 9 bases line up with TRBD1. With V trimmed by 5 bases and J by 1 base, 3 bases remained unmatched. This CDR3 comprises 15 residues. The germline V gene has CDR1 MDHEN and CDR2 SYDVKM. CDR3 loop: CASSRTGGSNQPQHF. The CDR3 DNA sequence: TGTGCCAGCAGTCGCACAGGGGGCAGCAATCAGCCCCAGCATTTT.

The chain uses TRBV6-6 and TRBJ2-7; no definite D call. Trimming cost V 0 bases and J 3 bases, with 9 bases left between them. Germline lookup yields CDR1 MNHNY and CDR2 SVGAGI (reference sequence). The CDR3 is made up of 14 amino acids. The CDR3 reads CASSYSGTGYEQYF. In DNA form, the CDR3 reads TGTGCCAGCAGTTACTCGGGAACGGGCTACGAGCAGTACTTC.

The V gene is TRBV7-8, the J gene TRBJ2-1; 8 positions match TRBD1. V was clipped by 6 bases and J by 0 bases; unmatched bases: 7. The CDR3 contains 16 residues. Germline CDR1 and CDR2: SGHVS and FQNEAQ. The CDR3 DNA follows: TGTGCCAGCAGACCCGACAGGGGAAGCTCCTACAATGAGCAGTTCTTC. Protein product: CASRPDRGSSYNEQFF.

The chain has TRBV27 and TRBJ2-5; weak D call: TRBD2 (5 bases). There are 15 residues in the CDR3. Germline V gene lookup returns CDR1 MNHEY and CDR2 SMNVEV (reference sequence). Trimming cost V 1 base and J 5 bases, with 14 bases left between them. CDR3 nucleotide sequence: TGTGCCAGCAGTTTATGGGCCGCGCCGGGGGAGACCCAGTACTTC. It is translated as CASSLWAAPGETQYF.

The chain carries TRBV27 and TRBJ2-5; tentatively, D is TRBD1 or TRBD2 (6 bases each). Germline lookup yields CDR1 MNHEY and CDR2 SMNVEV (reference sequence). Trimming took 3 bases from V and 6 from J, leaving 14 bases between them. This CDR3 has 14 residues. DNA for the CDR3: TGTGCCAGCAGTTTCGGAGGGACAATCCAGACCCAGTACTTC. The encoded protein is CASSFGGTIQTQYF.